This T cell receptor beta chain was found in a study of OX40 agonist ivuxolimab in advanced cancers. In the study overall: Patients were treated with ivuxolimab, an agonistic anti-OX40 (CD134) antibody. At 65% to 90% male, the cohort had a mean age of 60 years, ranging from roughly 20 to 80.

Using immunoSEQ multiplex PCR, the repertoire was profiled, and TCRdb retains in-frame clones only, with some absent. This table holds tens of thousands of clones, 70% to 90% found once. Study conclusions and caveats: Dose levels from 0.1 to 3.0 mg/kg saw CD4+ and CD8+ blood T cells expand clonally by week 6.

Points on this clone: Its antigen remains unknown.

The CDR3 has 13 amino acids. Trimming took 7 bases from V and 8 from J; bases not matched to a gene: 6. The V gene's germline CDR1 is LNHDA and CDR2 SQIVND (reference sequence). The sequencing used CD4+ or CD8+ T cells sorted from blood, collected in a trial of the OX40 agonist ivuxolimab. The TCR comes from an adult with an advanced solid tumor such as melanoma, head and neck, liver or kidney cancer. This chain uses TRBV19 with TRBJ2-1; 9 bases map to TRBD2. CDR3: CASTRGGPDEQFF. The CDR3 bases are TGTGCCAGTACGCGGGGGGGCCCGGATGAGCAGTTCTTC.